Listed below are T cell receptor beta chains from one sample, sequenced in a study of cytomegalovirus exposure and HLA in healthy donors. Generated by immunoSEQ multiplex PCR, the TCRdb table keeps only in-frame clones and is missing some. The top ten clones hold 1.5% to 2% of a sample with around 180,000 clones, 85% to 90% of them seen once. Sequenced: PBMCs. The receptors stem from a woman aged 18-30 years in good health and CMV-seronegative. Each CDR3 is given with its conserved first and last residue. The order of the fields is J gene, V gene, clone size, D gene, CDR3 DNA, CDR3 protein. A D gene is named only where the DNA matches it firmly. Clone size appears in some rows only: once, few, many, or a class for an expanded clone.

J gene: TRBJ2-7; V gene: TRBV4-1; clone size: -; D gene: -; CDR3 DNA: TGCGCCAGCAGCCAAGATTCTCGGGAACCCTACGAGCAGTACTTC; CDR3 protein: CASSQDSREPYEQYF
J gene: TRBJ1-4; V gene: TRBV19; clone size: -; D gene: TRBD1; CDR3 DNA: TGTGCCAGTAGAGCATTCGGACAGGCTAATGAAAAACTGTTTTTT; CDR3 protein: CASRAFGQANEKLFF
J gene: TRBJ2-7; V gene: TRBV5-1; clone size: -; D gene: -; CDR3 DNA: TGCGCCAGCAGGGCCGGGACTTGGGGCTACGAGCAGTACTTC; CDR3 protein: CASRAGTWGYEQYF
J gene: TRBJ1-2; V gene: TRBV6-5; clone size: -; D gene: -; CDR3 DNA: TGTGCCAGCAGTTACTCGAGAGTTGGGAGCTATGGCTACACCTTC; CDR3 protein: CASSYSRVGSYGYTF
J gene: TRBJ2-5; V gene: TRBV30; clone size: few; D gene: -; CDR3 DNA: TGTGCCTTGAGTAGGAGGAACGGAGAGACCCAGTACTTC; CDR3 protein: CALSRRNGETQYF
J gene: TRBJ2-7; V gene: TRBV11-3; clone size: -; D gene: -; CDR3 DNA: TGTGCCAGCAGCTTAGAGGGGACTGTTAGCGCCGAGCAGTACTTC; CDR3 protein: CASSLEGTVSAEQYF
J gene: TRBJ2-1; V gene: TRBV28; clone size: -; D gene: TRBD1; CDR3 DNA: TGTGCCAGCAGTCCACCGGGACAGGGTATCAATGAGCAGTTCTTC; CDR3 protein: CASSPPGQGINEQFF
J gene: TRBJ1-1; V gene: TRBV5-1; clone size: -; D gene: TRBD1; CDR3 DNA: TGCGCCAGCAGCCCGGGGACAGGGGCGGGGGTGAACACTGAAGCTTTCTTT; CDR3 protein: CASSPGTGAGVNTEAFF
J gene: TRBJ2-1; V gene: TRBV28; clone size: -; D gene: TRBD2; CDR3 DNA: TGTGCCAGCCGCGCGGGGGGGTACAATGAGCAGTTCTTC; CDR3 protein: CASRAGGYNEQFF
J gene: TRBJ2-3; V gene: TRBV7-2; clone size: -; D gene: TRBD2; CDR3 DNA: TGTGCCAGCAGCTTAGAGGCTAGCGGGAGCGCAGATACGCAGTATTTT; CDR3 protein: CASSLEASGSADTQYF
J gene: TRBJ1-2; V gene: TRBV7-9; clone size: -; D gene: -; CDR3 DNA: TGTGCCAGCAGTCCCGAGGGCGATGGCTACACCTTC; CDR3 protein: CASSPEGDGYTF
J gene: TRBJ2-3; V gene: TRBV5-1; clone size: -; D gene: -; CDR3 DNA: TGCGCCAGCAGCTCTCAGCGTAAATCCACAGATACGCAGTATTTT; CDR3 protein: CASSSQRKSTDTQYF
J gene: TRBJ1-5; V gene: TRBV6-6; clone size: -; D gene: -; CDR3 DNA: TGTGCCAGCAGTTCCTTCGGGGGGGCCGATCAGCCCCAGCATTTT; CDR3 protein: CASSSFGGADQPQHF
J gene: TRBJ2-7; V gene: TRBV19; clone size: -; D gene: TRBD2; CDR3 DNA: TGTGCCAGTAGCTGGGGCGGGAGGCCCCTCGGGGAGCAGTACTTC; CDR3 protein: CASSWGGRPLGEQYF
J gene: TRBJ1-1; V gene: TRBV28; clone size: -; D gene: -; CDR3 DNA: TGTGCCAGCAGTTTAGGTGACAGCTGGAACACTGAAGCTTTCTTT; CDR3 protein: CASSLGDSWNTEAFF
J gene: TRBJ1-6; V gene: TRBV27; clone size: -; D gene: TRBD1; CDR3 DNA: TGTGCCAGCAGTTCGAGGGGGCCTCTATATAATTCACCCCTCCACTTT; CDR3 protein: CASSSRGPLYNSPLHF
J gene: TRBJ1-2; V gene: TRBV11-2; clone size: -; D gene: TRBD1; CDR3 DNA: TGTGCCAGCAGCTGGACAGGGACCGGCTATGGCTACACCTTC; CDR3 protein: CASSWTGTGYGYTF
J gene: TRBJ2-3; V gene: TRBV19; clone size: -; D gene: -; CDR3 DNA: TGTGCCAGTAGTAGGGCTAGCACAGATACGCAGTATTTT; CDR3 protein: CASSRASTDTQYF
J gene: TRBJ2-6; V gene: TRBV6-1; clone size: -; D gene: -; CDR3 DNA: TGTGCCAGCAGGATCCGAGACTCTGGGGCCAACGTCCTGACTTTC; CDR3 protein: CASRIRDSGANVLTF
J gene: TRBJ2-7; V gene: TRBV6-1; clone size: -; D gene: TRBD1; CDR3 DNA: TGTGCCAGCAGCTCGCAGGGACAGTCCTACGAGCAGTACTTC; CDR3 protein: CASSSQGQSYEQYF
J gene: TRBJ2-1; V gene: TRBV5-1; clone size: -; D gene: -; CDR3 DNA: TGCGCCAGCAGCTCGACTACGAGCTCCTACAATGAGCAGTTCTTC; CDR3 protein: CASSSTTSSYNEQFF
J gene: TRBJ2-3; V gene: TRBV7-2; clone size: -; D gene: -; CDR3 DNA: TGTGCCACTACCCTAGGAGGCACAGATACGCAGTATTTT; CDR3 protein: CATTLGGTDTQYF
J gene: TRBJ2-1; V gene: TRBV6-5; clone size: -; D gene: TRBD2; CDR3 DNA: TGTGCCAGCAGTTACTCGCCTAGCGGGGGCCCTAATGAGCAGTTCTTC; CDR3 protein: CASSYSPSGGPNEQFF
J gene: TRBJ1-1; V gene: TRBV4-1; clone size: few; D gene: -; CDR3 DNA: TGCGCCAGCAGCCAAGGGGGGCTCATGAACACTGAAGCTTTCTTT; CDR3 protein: CASSQGGLMNTEAFF
J gene: TRBJ1-1; V gene: TRBV6-6; clone size: -; D gene: -; CDR3 DNA: TGTGCCAGCAGTCACGAAGGGGAGCGGGGAGCTTTCTTT; CDR3 protein: CASSHEGERGAFF
J gene: TRBJ1-1; V gene: TRBV28; clone size: few; D gene: -; CDR3 DNA: TGTGCCAGCAAATACCTAGGGAACACTGAAGCTTTCTTT; CDR3 protein: CASKYLGNTEAFF
J gene: TRBJ1-2; V gene: TRBV6-1; clone size: -; D gene: TRBD1; CDR3 DNA: TGTGCCAGCAGTGAATGGAGGACAGGGGTCAACTATGGCTACACCTTC; CDR3 protein: CASSEWRTGVNYGYTF